This TCR beta chain was identified in a study of T cell clonotyping in hematopoietic cell transplantation. Study summary: Cytoreduction preceded collection of pretransplant recipient samples. Whole-study findings and limits: Graft donor and pretransplant recipient Inverse Simpson Index values predicted broader posttransplant TCR diversity.

Time point noted: recipient sample about 28 days before transplant, after cytoreduction. Clones were sequenced by immunoSEQ multiplex PCR, and TCRdb holds only the in-frame ones, with some missing. The sample lists some 36,000 clones, around 95% occurring once. On this clone itself: Its antigen is undetermined.

This CDR3 spans 14 amino acids. The V and J ends lost 0 bases and 5 bases respectively, with 11 bases between them. The germline CDR1 and CDR2 sequences are SGHRS and YFSETQ. The rearrangement links TRBV5-1 to TRBJ2-5, with a tentative D call TRBD2 (5 bases). The receptor was derived from a middle-aged man with chronic myeloid leukemia. Some clones in this sample may be carry-over from other donors' samples. The source was peripheral blood mononuclear cells, collected before stem cell transplant. CDR3 sequence: CASSLESGGETQYF. The CDR3 DNA reads TGCGCCAGCAGCTTGGAGTCAGGAGGCGAGACCCAGTACTTC. Combining the CDR3 with reference TRBV5-1 and TRBJ2-5 gives the whole variable domain KAGVTQTPRYLIKTRGQQVTLSCSPISGHRSVSWYQQTPGQGLQFLFEYFSETQRNKGNFPGRFSGRQFSNSRSEMNVSTLELGDSALYLCASSLESGGETQYFGPGTRLLVL.